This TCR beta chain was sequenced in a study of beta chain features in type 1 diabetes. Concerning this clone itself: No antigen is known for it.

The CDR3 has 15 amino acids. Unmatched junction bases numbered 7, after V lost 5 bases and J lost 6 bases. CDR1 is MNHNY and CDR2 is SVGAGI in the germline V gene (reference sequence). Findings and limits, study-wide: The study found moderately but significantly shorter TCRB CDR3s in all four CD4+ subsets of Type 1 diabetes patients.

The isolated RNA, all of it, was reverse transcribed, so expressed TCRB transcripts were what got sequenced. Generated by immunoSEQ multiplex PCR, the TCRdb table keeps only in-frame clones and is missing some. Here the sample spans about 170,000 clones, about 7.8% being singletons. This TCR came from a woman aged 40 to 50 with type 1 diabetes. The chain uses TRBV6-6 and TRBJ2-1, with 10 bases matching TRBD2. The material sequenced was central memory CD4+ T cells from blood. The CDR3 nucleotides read TGTGCCAGCAGTACCCTAGCGGGAGTGGTCAATGAGCAGTTCTTC. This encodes CASSTLAGVVNEQFF.